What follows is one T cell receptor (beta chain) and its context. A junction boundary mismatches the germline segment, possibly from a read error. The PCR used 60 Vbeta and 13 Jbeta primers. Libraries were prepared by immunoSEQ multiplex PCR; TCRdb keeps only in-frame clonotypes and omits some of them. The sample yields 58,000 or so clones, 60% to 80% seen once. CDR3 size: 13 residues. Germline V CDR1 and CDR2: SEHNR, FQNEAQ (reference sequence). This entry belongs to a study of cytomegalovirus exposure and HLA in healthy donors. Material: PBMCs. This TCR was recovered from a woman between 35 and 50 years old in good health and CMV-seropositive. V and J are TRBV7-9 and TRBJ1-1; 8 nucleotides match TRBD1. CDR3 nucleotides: TGTTCCAGCAGCTTACAGGGGGGCACTGAAGCTTTCTTT. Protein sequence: CSSSLQGGTEAFF.